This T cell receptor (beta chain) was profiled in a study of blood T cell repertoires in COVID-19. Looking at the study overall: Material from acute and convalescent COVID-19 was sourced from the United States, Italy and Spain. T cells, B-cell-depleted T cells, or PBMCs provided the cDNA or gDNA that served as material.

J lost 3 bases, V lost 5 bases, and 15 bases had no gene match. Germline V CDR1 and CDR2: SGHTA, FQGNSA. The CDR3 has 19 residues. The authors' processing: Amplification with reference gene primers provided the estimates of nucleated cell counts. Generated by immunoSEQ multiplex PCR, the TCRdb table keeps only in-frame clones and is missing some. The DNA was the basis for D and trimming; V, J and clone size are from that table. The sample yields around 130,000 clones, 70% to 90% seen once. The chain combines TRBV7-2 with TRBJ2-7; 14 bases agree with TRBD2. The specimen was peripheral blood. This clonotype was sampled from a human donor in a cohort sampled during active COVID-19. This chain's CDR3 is CASSRKATGTSGSGYEQYF. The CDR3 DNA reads TGTGCCAGCAGCCGTAAAGCCACCGGGACTAGCGGGAGTGGCTACGAGCAGTACTTC.